The source of this T cell receptor beta chain is a study of shared clonotypes between healthy human individuals. Study-wide findings and caveats: Compared with clonotypes that all four donors shared, non-shared clonotypes had lower generation probabilities.

About this clone: The antigen is not known.

Assay: immunoSEQ multiplex PCR; the TCRdb copy retains only in-frame clones and omits some. The table has 2 million to 3 million clones, approximately 92% seen once. Trimming at V came to 10 bases and at J to 0 bases, leaving 11 bases not matched to a gene. This CDR3 is built from 16 residues. Germline-derived CDR1 and CDR2 are SNHLY and FYNNEI. The chain combines TRBV2 with TRBJ2-2; 7 nucleotides agree with TRBD2. The sequenced sample was naive CD4+ T cells sorted from blood. Subset denoted: CD45RA+ positively selected. This TCR came from a man aged 18 to 29 in good health. The CDR3 loop is CATGEGRVPNTGELFF. The CDR3 DNA sequence: TGTGCCACCGGGGAAGGGAGGGTTCCGAACACCGGGGAGCTGTTTTTT.